This TCR beta chain was observed in a study of T cells after yellow fever vaccination. This clonotype was counted between two and nine times. TCRdb recomputed calls from the 5' RACE reads with MiXCR, one row per CDR3 protein. The sample has more than 95,000 distinct CDR3 sequences, about 7% seen once. Germline-derived CDR1 and CDR2 are LNHDA and SQIVND (reference sequence). This CDR3 has 15 amino acids. V lost 6 bases and J lost 9; bases outside the gene matches: 7. The chain uses TRBV19 and TRBJ1-6; TRBD1 aligns across 11 bases. This sample comprised CD4+ T cells sorted from PBMCs, obtained 10 days after the first yellow fever vaccination. This TCR was recovered from a man aged 18 to 35 who received the YFV17D yellow fever vaccine. CDR3: CASRAGQGVPSPLHF. The CDR3 DNA is TGTGCCAGTAGAGCGGGACAGGGGGTCCCTTCACCCCTCCACTTT. Together with reference TRBV19 and TRBJ1-6, the CDR3 gives the full variable domain: DGGITQSPKYLFRKEGQNVTLSCEQNLNHDAMYWYRQDPGQGLRLIYYSQIVNDFQKGDIAEGYSVSREKKESFPLTVTSAQKNPTAFYLCASRAGQGVPSPLHFGNGTRLTVT.